Below are 32 T cell receptor beta chains sequenced from a single sample in a study of blood T cell repertoires in COVID-19. Data came from immunoSEQ multiplex PCR; TCRdb stores just in-frame clones and leaves some out. The repertoire includes 120,000 or so clones, about 88% of them detected once, and about 1.5% sits in the top ten. The sequenced sample was peripheral blood. These receptors originate from a human donor in a cohort sampled during active COVID-19.

The chain uses TRBV19 and TRBJ2-1; 11 bases align to TRBD2. Germline V gene lookup returns CDR1 LNHDA and CDR2 SQIVND (reference sequence). The junction had 7 bases not matched to a gene; V was cut back by 3 bases and J by 6 bases. This CDR3 has 16 amino acids. This chain's CDR3 is CASSMIAGGPVNEQFF. The CDR3 bases are TGTGCCAGTAGTATGATAGCGGGAGGGCCGGTCAATGAGCAGTTCTTC.

The chain has TRBV11-2 and TRBJ2-5, with D perhaps TRBD2 (6 bases). This CDR3 has 14 amino acids. Germline lookup yields CDR1 SGHAT and CDR2 FQNNGV. Trimming removed 5 bases from V and 4 bases from J, with 14 bases in between. CDR3 DNA sequence: TGTGCCAGCAGCGGTCAAGGGACTCGAGAGACCCAGTACTTC. This translates into CASSGQGTRETQYF.

This clone is a singleton in its sample. V usage is TRBV5-1 and J usage is TRBJ2-7; a weak D match, TRBD1 (6 bases). Germline-derived CDR1 and CDR2 are SGHRS and YFSETQ. The V end was cut by 1 base, the J end by 3 bases, with 20 bases between. The CDR3 totals 17 residues. The CDR3 region has the DNA TGCGCCAGCAGCTTGAATCCGGCGGGCAGGGGTTACTACGAGCAGTACTTC. Protein: CASSLNPAGRGYYEQYF. Full variable domain (rest looked up from reference TRBV5-1 and TRBJ2-7): KAGVTQTPRYLIKTRGQQVTLSCSPISGHRSVSWYQQTPGQGLQFLFEYFSETQRNKGNFPGRFSGRQFSNSRSEMNVSTLELGDSALYLCASSLNPAGRGYYEQYFGPGTRLTVT.

Here the CDR3 reads CASMAGTRADTQYF. CDR3 DNA sequence: TGTGCCAGCATGGCCGGGACTAGAGCAGATACGCAGTATTTT. The chain uses TRBV5-6 and TRBJ2-3; 8 nucleotides line up with TRBD2. From germline, CDR1 is SGHDT and CDR2 YYEEEE. The CDR3 totals 14 residues. The trim removed 6 bases at V and 4 bases at J, leaving 7 bases unmatched.

The chain joins TRBV5-5 to TRBJ1-1; 7 bases fit TRBD1. The CDR3 is 15 residues long. Trimming took 6 bases from V and 0 from J; bases not matched to a gene: 8. Germline assignment: CDR1 SGHKS and CDR2 YYEKEE (reference sequence). CDR3 in DNA: TGTGCCAGCACCTTAGGGGGCTCGATGAACACTGAAGCTTTCTTT. This codes for CASTLGGSMNTEAFF.

The V call is TRBV7-8, the J call TRBJ2-7, with 7 bases matching TRBD1. This CDR3 has 15 residues. V shed 1 base and J 0 bases; nucleotides not matched to a gene: 3. Per the germline V gene, CDR1 is SGHVS and CDR2 is FQNEAQ. CDR3: CASSLEGTVSYEQYF. In DNA, the CDR3 is TGTGCCAGCAGCTTAGAGGGGACAGTCTCCTACGAGCAGTACTTC.

The chain has TRBV9 and TRBJ1-6; 10 positions match TRBD1. Germline assignment: CDR1 SGDLS and CDR2 YYNGEE. The CDR3 length is 15 residues. The J segment lost 5 bases and the V segment lost 3 bases, leaving 2 bases of the junction unmatched. CDR3 in DNA: TGTGCCAGCAGCGGCGGGACAGGGGATAATTCACCCCTCCACTTT. It specifies CASSGGTGDNSPLHF. Full variable domain (rest looked up from reference TRBV9 and TRBJ1-6): DSGVTQTPKHLITATGQRVTLRCSPRSGDLSVYWYQQSLDQGLQFLIQYYNGEERAKGNILERFSAQQFPDLHSELNLSSLELGDSALYFCASSGGTGDNSPLHFGNGTRLTVT.

The chain combines TRBV21-1 with TRBJ1-3. TRBV21-1 represents a pseudogene. CDR3 size: 16 residues. The CDR3 sequence: CASSKGRGISGNTIYF. The CDR3 bases are TGTGCCAGCAGCAAAGGCCGGGGGATCTCTGGAAACACCATATATTTT.

This clone occurred once. This sequence joins TRBV11-3 and TRBJ2-1, with 8 bases that match TRBD1. Germline assignment: CDR1 SGHNT and CDR2 YENEEA. The J segment lost 7 bases and the V segment lost 3 bases, leaving 8 bases of the junction unmatched. This CDR3 has 15 residues. Here the CDR3 reads CASSLAGGGWNEQFF. In DNA form, the CDR3 reads TGTGCCAGCAGCTTGGCAGGGGGCGGTTGGAATGAGCAGTTCTTC. Full variable domain (outside the CDR3, taken from reference TRBV11-3 and TRBJ2-1): EAGVVQSPRYKIIEKKQPVAFWCNPISGHNTLYWYLQNLGQGPELLIRYENEEAVDDSQLPKDRFSAERLKGVDSTLKIQPAELGDSAVYLCASSLAGGGWNEQFFGPGTRLTVL.

This sequence joins TRBV15 and TRBJ2-1; 7 bases are a match to TRBD1. The J segment lost 12 bases and the V segment lost 3 bases, leaving 17 bases of the junction unmatched. The CDR3 length is 16 residues. The V gene's germline CDR1 is LNHNV and CDR2 YYDKDF (reference sequence). The CDR3 loop is CATSRDDRAAQNGQFF. The CDR3 nucleotides read TGTGCCACCAGCAGGGACGACAGGGCCGCCCAAAACGGGCAGTTCTTC.

The V gene is TRBV7-2, the J gene TRBJ2-7; possible D gene TRBD1, 6 bases. The germline V gene has CDR1 SGHTA and CDR2 FQGNSA. The CDR3 covers 15 residues. Trimming left V 5 bases short and J 6 bases short, with 20 bases between. CDR3 in amino acids: CASSQGPPRMGEQYF. The DNA of the CDR3 is TGTGCCAGCAGCCAGGGGCCTCCACGGATGGGCGAGCAGTACTTC.

J is TRBJ2-2 and V is TRBV29-1; 9 nucleotides agree with TRBD2. J lost 3 bases, V lost 6 bases, and 11 bases had no gene match. The length of the CDR3 is 16 residues. Looked up from germline, CDR1 is SQVTM and CDR2 is ANQGSEA. CDR3 sequence reads: CSVEGASGTHTGELFF. The CDR3 DNA is TGCAGCGTCGAGGGGGCTAGCGGGACCCACACCGGGGAGCTGTTTTTT.

This chain links TRBV4-2 with TRBJ2-7; weak D call: TRBD1 (6 bases). V was shortened by 0 bases and J by 3 bases, with 9 bases between the two germline ends. CDR1 is LGHNA and CDR2 is YNFKEQ in the germline V gene. The CDR3 has 14 amino acids. The chain's CDR3 is CASSQEDRYYEQYF. In nucleotides, the CDR3 is TGTGCCAGCAGCCAAGAAGACAGGTACTACGAGCAGTACTTC.

This chain uses TRBV29-1 with TRBJ2-3; the D gene is possibly TRBD1 (6 bases). V was shortened by 6 bases and J by 10 bases, with 17 bases between the two germline ends. Germline lookup yields CDR1 SQVTM and CDR2 ANQGSEA. The CDR3 runs 12 residues. CDR3 loop: CSVGRGVWSQYF. DNA for the CDR3: TGCAGCGTCGGCAGGGGTGTTTGGTCGCAGTATTTT.

The rearrangement uses TRBV10-3 and TRBJ1-5; D might be TRBD1 (5 bases). CDR1 ENHRY and CDR2 SYGVKD come from the germline V gene. Trimming shortened V by 4 bases and J by 4 bases, and 17 bases separated the two germline ends. The CDR3 runs to 16 residues. CDR3 in amino acids: CAISGVGGSWNQPQHF. The CDR3 coding sequence is TGTGCCATCAGTGGGGTCGGGGGGAGTTGGAATCAGCCCCAGCATTTT.

The chain's CDR3 is CASSQGQGSTTDTQYF. The CDR3 DNA reads as TGCGCCAGCAGCCAAGGCCAAGGTTCGACTACAGATACGCAGTATTTT. The chain employs TRBV4-1 and TRBJ2-3; D is undetermined. The V end lost 1 base, the J end lost 3 bases, and 14 bases lay between the germline ends. This CDR3 comprises 16 residues. The germline V gene encodes CDR1 MGHRA and CDR2 YSYEKL.

CDR3 bases: TGTGCCAGCAGCTACCAAAGCGGGGGGAACTCCTACGAGCAGTACTTC. It is translated as CASSYQSGGNSYEQYF. This chain joins TRBV27 and TRBJ2-7, with 9 bases identical to TRBD2. The CDR3 runs 16 residues. V lost 6 bases, J lost 0 bases, and 9 bases stayed unmatched. The germline V gene encodes CDR1 MNHEY and CDR2 SMNVEV (reference sequence).

The chain has TRBV10-3 and TRBJ1-2; D gene unclear. The CDR3 extends over 13 amino acids. CDR1 ENHRY and CDR2 SYGVKD come from the germline V gene. V was pared by 4 bases and J by 4 bases, with 10 bases between. The CDR3 coding sequence is TGTGCCATCAGTGTGGCGGAGAGCTATGGCTACACCTTC. It codes for CAISVAESYGYTF.

The J gene is TRBJ2-2, the V gene TRBV9; 7 nucleotides agree with TRBD1. Germline loops: CDR1 SGDLS, CDR2 YYNGEE. V lost 6 bases and J lost 0; bases outside the gene matches: 5. There are 15 residues in the CDR3. CDR3 nucleotides: TGTGCCAGCATCAAGGGGACAGCGAACACCGGGGAGCTGTTTTTT. Translating gives CASIKGTANTGELFF.

This chain uses TRBV6-1 with TRBJ2-1, with TRBD2 matching 10 bases. This CDR3 is 15 amino acids long. V lost 1 base to trimming and J lost 8 bases; unmatched junction nucleotides: 5. Germline-derived CDR1 and CDR2 are MNHNS and SASEGT. The DNA for the CDR3 is TGTGCCAGCAGTGAAGGCTCTAGCGGGAGCGATGAGCAGTTCTTC. Translated: CASSEGSSGSDEQFF.

Turning to this clone: An end of the junction differs from the germline gene, which may be a read error. The chain joins TRBV18 to TRBJ1-5; no reliable D call. CDR1 is KGHSH, CDR2 LQKENI, per germline. The length of the CDR3 is 14 residues. DNA of the CDR3: TGTGCCAGCTCACCAGAAGGGAGCAGTCAGCCCCAGCATTTT. Protein product: CASSPEGSSQPQHF.

This clone was observed a single time. The genes are TRBV5-5 and TRBJ2-1; tentatively, D is TRBD2 (5 bases). V dropped 4 bases and J dropped 10 bases, with 9 bases sitting between them. Looked up from germline, CDR1 is SGHKS and CDR2 is YYEKEE (reference sequence). The CDR3 runs to 11 residues. CDR3 sequence: CASSPGGEQFF. CDR3 coding DNA: TGTGCCAGCAGCCCCGGCGGGGAGCAGTTCTTC.

The chain joins TRBV27 to TRBJ2-5, with 8 bases that match TRBD2. J gave up 1 base and V 6 bases, and 10 bases lay outside the gene matches. CDR3 size: 16 residues. Germline CDR1 and CDR2: MNHEY and SMNVEV (reference sequence). The CDR3 here is CASRRGTSVFQETQYF. CDR3 DNA: TGTGCCAGCAGAAGAGGGACTAGTGTATTCCAAGAGACCCAGTACTTC.

This rearrangement joins TRBV6-5 to TRBJ2-5; no firm D call. Trimming removed 7 bases at V and 4 bases at J, with 19 bases between. This CDR3 comprises 15 residues. CDR1 is MNHEY, CDR2 SVGAGI, per germline. The CDR3 loop is CASTRSALRRETQYF. CDR3 coding DNA: TGTGCCAGCACTCGAAGCGCCTTAAGACGAGAGACCCAGTACTTC.

V gene TRBV27 combines with J gene TRBJ2-7; D perhaps matches TRBD2 (6 bases). Germline CDR1 and CDR2: MNHEY and SMNVEV (reference sequence). The CDR3 is made up of 14 amino acids. V lost 4 bases to trimming and J lost 7 bases, with 17 bases between them. This chain's CDR3 is CASSSRTTVGEQYF. Here the CDR3 DNA reads TGTGCCAGCAGTTCCCGGACTACGGTGGGGGAGCAGTACTTC.

The CDR3 DNA reads as TGTGCCAGCAGGGAGAGCTCCTACAATGAGCAGTTCTTC. This sequence encodes CASRESSYNEQFF. The V and J genes are TRBV28 and TRBJ2-1; D gene unclear. This CDR3 is 13 amino acids long. Looked up from germline, CDR1 is MDHEN and CDR2 is SYDVKM. V was pared by 6 bases and J by 0 bases, with 6 bases between. Together with reference TRBV28 and TRBJ2-1, the CDR3 gives the full variable domain: DVKVTQSSRYLVKRTGEKVFLECVQDMDHENMFWYRQDPGLGLRLIYFSYDVKMKEKGDIPEGYSVSREKKERFSLILESASTNQTSMYLCASRESSYNEQFFGPGTRLTVL.

The genes are TRBV6-5 and TRBJ2-5; D gene unclear. The V gene lost 7 bases and the J gene lost 5 bases, with 14 bases spanning the gap. Germline assignment: CDR1 MNHEY and CDR2 SVGAGI. The CDR3 sequence is 13 residues long. This CDR3 reads CASTKSRGETQYF. CDR3 coding DNA: TGTGCCAGCACTAAGAGCCGAGGCGAGACCCAGTACTTC.

The chain carries TRBV9 and TRBJ2-1, with D perhaps matching TRBD1 (5 bases). The CDR3 sequence is 13 residues long. V was clipped by 3 bases and J by 3 bases, with 7 bases between them. CDR1 is SGDLS, CDR2 YYNGEE, per germline. In DNA, the CDR3 is TGTGCCAGCAGCGCCGACAGCTACAATGAGCAGTTCTTC. This encodes CASSADSYNEQFF.

The rearrangement uses TRBV18 and TRBJ1-4, with 8 bases fitting TRBD1. Trimming at V came to 5 bases and at J to 8 bases, leaving 10 bases not matched to a gene. Germline V gene sequence: CDR1 KGHSH, CDR2 LQKENI. The CDR3 contains 15 residues. The chain's CDR3 is CASSYGAGGEEKLFF. The CDR3 DNA reads TGTGCCAGCTCATACGGGGCAGGGGGCGAAGAAAAACTGTTTTTT.

The V gene is TRBV15, the J gene TRBJ1-1; TRBD1 aligns across 11 bases. J was trimmed by 0 bases and V by 5 bases; bases with no gene match: 8. Germline V CDR1 and CDR2: LNHNV, YYDKDF (reference sequence). This CDR3 spans 17 amino acids. Here the CDR3 reads CATSLSDRGLLNTEAFF. CDR3 coding DNA: TGTGCCACCAGCCTATCGGACAGGGGGCTTCTGAACACTGAAGCTTTCTTT.

V and J are TRBV30 and TRBJ1-5; TRBD1 is a possible D gene (5 bases). The V gene's germline CDR1 is GTSNPN and CDR2 SVGIG (reference sequence). This CDR3 comprises 16 residues. Trimming pared 1 base from V and 4 bases from J, leaving 17 bases between. In DNA, the CDR3 is TGTGCCTGGAGTGAACCCGTTCGGGCAGGGAATCAGCCCCAGCATTTT. The encoded protein is CAWSEPVRAGNQPQHF.

The CDR3 protein is CASSQGGGRATVQRRLKNIQYF. CDR3 coding DNA: TGTGCCAGCAGCCAAGGAGGTGGGCGGGCAACGGTTCAACGAAGGCTAAAAAACATTCAGTACTTC. This chain joins TRBV4-2 and TRBJ2-4; possible D gene TRBD2, 5 bases. V was shortened by 1 base and J by 4 bases, with 32 bases between the two germline ends. The length of the CDR3 is 22 residues. Germline assignment: CDR1 LGHNA and CDR2 YNFKEQ.